Shown below are 10 T cell receptor beta chains from a single sample sequenced in a study of T cell changes during pregnancy in multiple sclerosis. Repertoires were generated with immunoSEQ multiplex PCR, while TCRdb's copy carries only in-frame clones and drops some. The sample lists some 43,000 clones, 90% seen once, with 1.4% to 1.5% in the top ten. Sequences were derived from peripheral blood, sampled in the first trimester of pregnancy. The source is a female donor in good health, enrolled as a control in a pregnancy study.

This chain joins TRBV27 and TRBJ2-5; D is possibly TRBD1 (6 bases). The V end lost 5 bases, the J end lost 1 base, and 11 bases lay between the germline ends. From germline, CDR1 is MNHEY and CDR2 SMNVEV (reference sequence). CDR3 length: 14 residues. The CDR3 DNA follows: TGTGCCAGCAGTCGGGACATACTCCAAGAGACCCAGTACTTC. Its protein is CASSRDILQETQYF.

The chain has TRBV19 and TRBJ2-3; D is possibly TRBD1 (6 bases). Germline CDR1 LNHDA, CDR2 SQIVND (reference sequence). There are 13 residues in the CDR3. Trimming pared 6 bases from V and 3 bases from J, leaving 10 bases between. The CDR3, as DNA: TGTGCCAGTAGAAGGGGGACAACAGATACGCAGTATTTT. This translates into CASRRGTTDTQYF.

V usage is TRBV6-5 and J usage is TRBJ1-2; weak D call: TRBD1 (6 bases). Germline-derived CDR1 and CDR2 are MNHEY and SVGAGI. V was shortened by 5 bases and J by 4 bases, with 17 bases between the two germline ends. There are 15 residues in the CDR3. The CDR3 nucleotides are TGTGCCAGCAGTCCCTCGTTGGGGGCGGGCTATGGCTACACCTTC. Translation: CASSPSLGAGYGYTF.

The chain recombines TRBV5-1 with TRBJ2-7, with 8 bases that match TRBD1. This CDR3 region has 14 residues. With V trimmed by 7 bases and J by 6 bases, 12 bases remained unmatched. Germline V gene sequence: CDR1 SGHRS, CDR2 YFSETQ. CDR3 DNA: TGCGCCAGCGCAGCCCTGGACAGGGCTGGCGAGCAGTACTTC. It specifies CASAALDRAGEQYF.

This chain joins TRBV6-6 and TRBJ2-3; D remains unclear. The CDR3 spans 14 residues. V was clipped by 7 bases and J by 3 bases, with 14 bases between them. Per germline, CDR1 MNHNY and CDR2 SVGAGI (reference sequence). Written as DNA, the CDR3 is TGTGCCAGCAATGGTAGCCCGGCGACAGATACGCAGTATTTT. Protein product: CASNGSPATDTQYF.

The CDR3 here is CASSPLWGERGYTF. The DNA for the CDR3 is TGTGCCAGCAGCCCCCTCTGGGGGGAAAGGGGCTACACCTTC. J is TRBJ1-2 and V is TRBV9; D may be TRBD1 (5 bases). The CDR3 is 14 residues long. Germline V gene lookup returns CDR1 SGDLS and CDR2 YYNGEE. With 4 bases removed from V and 8 bases from J, the gap between germline ends came to 18 bases.

The rearrangement links TRBV7-9 to TRBJ2-7, with D possibly TRBD1 on 5 matching bases. The V gene's germline CDR1 is SEHNR and CDR2 FQNEAQ (reference sequence). The CDR3 extends over 13 amino acids. Trimming stripped 5 bases from V and 6 bases from J, with 14 bases between. The CDR3 loop is CASSPPVGREQYF. DNA of the CDR3: TGTGCCAGCAGCCCCCCCGTGGGGCGCGAGCAGTACTTC.

CDR3 sequence reads: CASSLTGNTGELFF. CDR3 sequence (DNA): TGCGCCAGCAGTTTGACAGGAAACACCGGGGAGCTGTTTTTT. V usage is TRBV5-1 and J usage is TRBJ2-2; TRBD1 is a possible D gene (6 bases). Germline values: CDR1 SGHRS, CDR2 YFSETQ. The CDR3 spans 14 residues. Trimming removed 5 bases from V and 2 bases from J, with 10 bases in between.

CDR3 in amino acids: CASSLEESAGALTDTQYF. CDR3 in DNA: TGCGCCAGCAGCTTGGAGGAATCAGCGGGGGCCCTCACAGATACGCAGTATTTT. V gene TRBV5-1 combines with J gene TRBJ2-3, with 8 bases identical to TRBD2. Germline trimming cut 0 bases from V and 2 bases from J; bases unmatched to any gene: 11. Germline lookup yields CDR1 SGHRS and CDR2 YFSETQ. This CDR3 has 18 residues.

The J gene is TRBJ2-3, the V gene TRBV30, with 8 positions matching TRBD2. J was trimmed by 1 base and V by 2 bases; bases with no gene match: 11. CDR1 is GTSNPN and CDR2 is SVGIG in the germline V gene (reference sequence). The CDR3 loop spans 17 amino acids. The CDR3 nucleotides read TGTGCCTGGAGTCCTCGACGCGAGGGACTAGGCACAGATACGCAGTATTTT. Amino acid sequence: CAWSPRREGLGTDTQYF.